This T cell receptor beta chain was recorded in a study of Graves' ophthalmopathy and Graves' hyperthyroidism. The table lists this clonotype with many counts. Amplification targeted the TCR beta CDR3 regions, with RNA transcripts as the source material. The workflow started with a first-round RT-PCR run with HTBI primers and then moved on to a second-round multiplex PCR. In TCRdb, the multiplex PCR reads were re-called with MiXCR into one record per CDR3 protein. The sample holds around 1,200,000 distinct CDR3 sequences, 35% to 45% seen once. Establishment of the diagnosis relied upon clinical symptoms, serum thyroxine, TRAb, thyroid ultrasound and orbital computed tomography. J lost 1 base, V lost 5 bases, and 7 bases had no gene match. Germline assignment: CDR1 SGHTA and CDR2 FQGNSA. This CDR3 comprises 15 residues.

The chain combines TRBV7-2 with TRBJ2-5, with 7 bases identical to TRBD2. The sequenced sample was peripheral blood or thyroid tissue (not recorded which). The source of this sequence is an adult man with Graves' hyperthyroidism. The CDR3 bases are TGTGCCAGCAGCGTAAATCGACTAGCCCAAGAGACCCAGTACTTC. The encoded protein is CASSVNRLAQETQYF.